One sample yielded the 14 T cell receptor beta chains listed below, sequenced in a study of T cell repertoires and HLA-DP antigens. This table comes from immunoSEQ multiplex PCR, and its TCRdb copy is limited to in-frame clones, with some not included. This table has 65,000 to 95,000 clones, roughly 78% appearing once. Antigens of these TCRs are unknown. Sequencing input: CD4+ T cells from PBMCs. Receptors were obtained from a man in his 60s in good health and CMV-seronegative.

The J gene is TRBJ1-5, the V gene TRBV6-5; D unresolved. Germline V lookup: CDR1 MNHEY, CDR2 SVGAGI. The CDR3 covers 14 residues. The V end was cut by 0 bases, the J end by 6 bases, with 9 bases between. The CDR3 nucleotides are TGTGCCAGCAGTTACTCTAGTGGGCCTCAGCCCCAGCATTTT. It translates to CASSYSSGPQPQHF.

V is TRBV27 and J is TRBJ2-3, with a possible D match to TRBD2 (5 bases). The V end lost 4 bases, the J end lost 4 bases, and 12 bases lay between the germline ends. The CDR3 spans 14 residues. CDR1 is MNHEY, CDR2 SMNVEV, per germline (reference sequence). CDR3 sequence: CASSWRLASDTQYF. CDR3 coding DNA: TGTGCCAGCAGTTGGAGGCTAGCTTCAGATACGCAGTATTTT.

The rearrangement uses TRBV5-4 and TRBJ2-5; D perhaps matches TRBD2 (6 bases). This CDR3 contains 15 residues. Per the germline V gene, CDR1 is SGHNT and CDR2 is YYREEE (reference sequence). V was clipped by 0 bases and J by 5 bases, with 14 bases between them. The CDR3 protein is CASSLDAGLRETQYF. For the CDR3, the DNA is TGTGCCAGCAGCTTGGACGCGGGATTGAGGGAGACCCAGTACTTC.

This clone was counted only a few times. The rearrangement joins TRBV11-2 to TRBJ1-5, with D possibly being TRBD1 (5 bases). The CDR3 sequence is 13 residues long. The ends were cut back, 4 bases at V and 2 bases at J, with 6 bases in the middle. Germline-derived CDR1 and CDR2 are SGHAT and FQNNGV. The CDR3 region is CASSSQGNQPQHF. The CDR3 DNA follows: TGTGCCAGCAGCTCACAGGGCAATCAGCCCCAGCATTTT.

This clone has a single count. The V and J genes are TRBV7-2 and TRBJ1-2, with TRBD1 identical over 7 bases. Germline trimming cut 0 bases from V and 7 bases from J; bases unmatched to any gene: 5. Germline loops: CDR1 SGHTA, CDR2 FQGNSA. This CDR3 comprises 14 residues. In DNA, the CDR3 is TGTGCCAGCAGCTTAGCAGGGGGCGGAAGTGGCTACACCTTC. Translation: CASSLAGGGSGYTF.

In nucleotides, the CDR3 is TGTGCCAGCAGTTACGAGTCGGCATCTAGGAATGAGCAGTTCTTC. Translation: CASSYESASRNEQFF. The rearrangement uses TRBV6-5 and TRBJ2-1; D unresolved. V lost 2 bases to trimming and J lost 7 bases, with 15 bases between them. Germline V lookup: CDR1 MNHEY, CDR2 SVGAGI. There are 15 residues in the CDR3.

This clone has a single count. This rearrangement joins TRBV29-1 to TRBJ2-7; 8 bases match TRBD1. The V gene end was trimmed by 1 base and the J gene end by 6 bases; junction bases not matched to a gene: 5. The CDR3 runs to 13 residues. Germline CDR1 SQVTM, CDR2 ANQGSEA. The CDR3 region has the DNA TGCAGCGTTGAAGGGACAGGGTCGGGCGAGCAGTACTTC. Translating gives CSVEGTGSGEQYF.

V and J are TRBV6-5 and TRBJ1-1; D unclear. V lost 5 bases and J 1 base, leaving 14 bases between the germline ends. The CDR3 is 15 residues long. Per germline, CDR1 MNHEY and CDR2 SVGAGI. CDR3 bases: TGTGCCAGCAGTAGAGGTGGACGTTCGAACACTGAAGCTTTCTTT. Protein product: CASSRGGRSNTEAFF.

J is TRBJ1-1 and V is TRBV30; D gene ambiguous. Per germline, CDR1 GTSNPN and CDR2 SVGIG (reference sequence). This CDR3 has 12 residues. Written as DNA, the CDR3 is TGTGCTTACCGGCGGGCAAACACTGAAGCTTTCTTT. It yields the protein CAYRRANTEAFF.

V and J are TRBV27 and TRBJ1-2; D unclear. V was trimmed by 3 bases and J by 8 bases, leaving 16 bases between them. Per the germline V gene, CDR1 is MNHEY and CDR2 is SMNVEV (reference sequence). The CDR3 runs 14 residues. CDR3 in amino acids: CASSLNRNNQGYTF. CDR3 in DNA: TGTGCCAGCAGTTTGAACCGAAATAATCAGGGCTACACCTTC.

This clone turned up a few times. The DNA for the CDR3 is TGTGCCAGCAGTTACTCGGCAAAGGGAACTGAAAAACTGTTTTTT. It yields the protein CASSYSAKGTEKLFF. The gene calls are TRBV6-5 and TRBJ1-4; D uncertain. Germline V lookup: CDR1 MNHEY, CDR2 SVGAGI. This CDR3 has 15 residues. With 0 bases removed from V and 7 bases from J, the gap between germline ends came to 12 bases.

The V gene is TRBV6-6, the J gene TRBJ1-1; no reliable D call. The CDR3 sequence is 13 residues long. Germline V lookup: CDR1 MNHNY, CDR2 SVGAGI (reference sequence). V was shortened by 2 bases and J by 6 bases, with 10 bases between the two germline ends. The CDR3, as DNA: TGTGCCAGCAGTTACGTTTCGAGGCCTGAAGCTTTCTTT. Its translation: CASSYVSRPEAFF.

This chain connects TRBV28 to TRBJ1-5, with D uncertain. The ends were cut back, 9 bases at V and 0 bases at J, with 3 bases in the middle. This CDR3 is built from 11 residues. CDR1 is MDHEN, CDR2 SYDVKM, per germline. CDR3 bases: TGTGCCAGTAATAGCAATCAGCCCCAGCATTTT. Its translation: CASNSNQPQHF.

This chain connects TRBV19 to TRBJ2-1; 9 bases are a match to TRBD1. Germline loops: CDR1 LNHDA, CDR2 SQIVND (reference sequence). CDR3 length: 15 residues. Trimming at V came to 6 bases and at J to 8 bases, leaving 11 bases not matched to a gene. The CDR3 protein is CASRVPGQGFHEQFF. For the CDR3, the DNA is TGTGCCAGTAGGGTACCGGGACAGGGCTTCCATGAGCAGTTCTTC.